Below are 25 T cell receptor beta chains sequenced from a single sample in a study of monozygotic twins with inflammatory bowel disease. TCRdb re-called the 5' RACE reads; every CDR3 protein appears as one record, without DNA. The sample has more than 95,000 distinct CDR3 sequences. The source material was blood. Receptors originate from a human donor with ulcerative colitis or Crohn's disease, or a healthy co-twin of an affected twin (not recorded which).

The V and J genes are TRBV7-2 and TRBJ1-1; the TCRdb call, TRBD1, lacks DNA for checking. This CDR3 is 14 amino acids long. Germline CDR1 is SGHTA and CDR2 is FQGNSA. CDR3 residues: CASSRRDSNTEAFF.

V and J are TRBV7-9 and TRBJ2-1. Germline V lookup: CDR1 SEHNR, CDR2 FQNEAQ (reference sequence). The length of the CDR3 is 14 residues. The chain's CDR3 is CASSLSGNYNEQFF.

The chain links TRBV11-2 to TRBJ2-1; TCRdb indicates TRBD2, and absent DNA this call remains unverified. CDR3 length: 13 amino acids. Per the germline V gene, CDR1 is SGHAT and CDR2 is FQNNGV. The CDR3 reads CASSSGLANEQFF.

This chain uses TRBV5-6 with TRBJ2-3. CDR3 length: 14 amino acids. Per germline, CDR1 SGHDT and CDR2 YYEEEE. CDR3: CASRRLGYTDTQYF.

V and J are TRBV6-5 and TRBJ2-7; TCRdb selects TRBD1, and the lack of DNA leaves this call unchecked. Per germline, CDR1 MNHEY and CDR2 SVGAGI. The CDR3 is 13 residues long. The CDR3 spells CASTAPGIYEQYF.

The chain combines TRBV13 with TRBJ2-7; TCRdb's D gene call, TRBD2, goes unchecked for lack of DNA. CDR1 PRHDT and CDR2 FYEKMQ come from the germline V gene (reference sequence). This CDR3 region has 14 residues. The CDR3 region is CASSRLAGKHEQYF.

The rearrangement uses TRBV6-1 and TRBJ2-7; TCRdb's D call, TRBD1, is unchecked because there is no DNA. The germline V gene has CDR1 MNHNS and CDR2 SASEGT. This CDR3 spans 14 amino acids. This chain's CDR3 is CASRSDRGAYEQYF.

The chain joins TRBV11-2 to TRBJ2-4; TCRdb reports TRBD1, a call that lacks DNA to check it against. The CDR3 runs 17 residues. Germline CDR1 and CDR2: SGHAT and FQNNGV. CDR3 loop: CASSPLHSSLAKNIQYF.

The chain combines TRBV5-1 with TRBJ2-3; TCRdb gives TRBD2 as the D gene, but with no DNA this cannot be confirmed. Germline assignment: CDR1 SGHRS and CDR2 YFSETQ. The CDR3 has 16 amino acids. The CDR3 reads CASSLTLAGAADTQYF.

This chain joins TRBV7-2 and TRBJ2-1. The CDR3 is made up of 16 amino acids. Germline loops: CDR1 SGHTA, CDR2 FQGNSA. CDR3: CASSLASSIPYNEQFF.

J is TRBJ1-4 and V is TRBV6-1; TCRdb gives TRBD1 as the D gene, but with no DNA this cannot be confirmed. The germline V gene encodes CDR1 MNHNS and CDR2 SASEGT. CDR3 size: 16 residues. CDR3: CASSRQGGLVFEKLFF.

The chain links TRBV11-3 to TRBJ2-5; the D call from TCRdb, TRBD2, cannot be confirmed without DNA. The CDR3 runs to 17 residues. Per germline, CDR1 SGHNT and CDR2 YENEEA. This CDR3 reads CASSGEGESESRETQYF.

The chain recombines TRBV7-9 with TRBJ2-3; the TRBD1 assignment by TCRdb is unverifiable without DNA. The CDR3 is 15 residues long. Germline CDR1 and CDR2: SEHNR and FQNEAQ (reference sequence). CDR3: CASSLQGVSTDTQYF.

Here the CDR3 reads CASSLRGDQETQYF. The V gene is TRBV5-4, the J gene TRBJ2-5; checking the TCRdb D call of TRBD1 is not possible without DNA. Germline values: CDR1 SGHNT, CDR2 YYREEE (reference sequence). The CDR3 consists of 14 residues.

The gene calls are TRBV30 and TRBJ2-7; absent DNA, TCRdb's TRBD1 call cannot be checked. In germline, CDR1 is GTSNPN, CDR2 SVGIG (reference sequence). The CDR3 has 14 residues. CDR3 amino acids: CAWSMTGGSYEQYF.

J is TRBJ2-7 and V is TRBV11-2; TCRdb indicates TRBD1, and absent DNA this call remains unverified. From germline, CDR1 is SGHAT and CDR2 FQNNGV. CDR3 length: 18 amino acids. CDR3 in amino acids: CASSTRTGASGSLYEQYF.

The chain carries TRBV20-1 and TRBJ2-3; TCRdb's D gene call, TRBD1, goes unchecked for lack of DNA. This CDR3 comprises 15 residues. CDR1 and CDR2 from the germline V gene are DFQATT and SNEGSKA (reference sequence). CDR3: CSGDRGMSSTDTQYF.

The rearrangement joins TRBV24-1 to TRBJ2-2; absent DNA, TCRdb's TRBD1 call cannot be checked. Germline-derived CDR1 and CDR2 are KGHDR and SFDVKD. There are 17 residues in the CDR3. CDR3: CATSDVGQELNTGELFF.

The J gene is TRBJ1-1, the V gene TRBV6-1; TCRdb calls TRBD1, which cannot be checked without DNA. The germline V gene has CDR1 MNHNS and CDR2 SASEGT. This CDR3 is built from 14 residues. CDR3 residues: CASSRENRDTEAFF.

V is TRBV5-6 and J is TRBJ2-7; TCRdb picks TRBD1, but there is no DNA to check that call. The CDR3 has 16 residues. Germline V CDR1 and CDR2: SGHDT, YYEEEE. The CDR3 is CASSLEGIRRAYEQYF.

The gene calls are TRBV10-1 and TRBJ2-3. Germline V gene sequence: CDR1 WNHNN, CDR2 SYGVQD (reference sequence). CDR3 length: 16 amino acids. CDR3 loop: CASSEIEGGRTDTQYF.

The CDR3 is CSVGGGNDHEQFF. The chain has TRBV29-1 and TRBJ2-1; with no DNA, the TCRdb D assignment of TRBD1 cannot be verified. The CDR3 totals 13 residues. Germline V CDR1 and CDR2: SQVTM, ANQGSEA.

The gene calls are TRBV6-5 and TRBJ1-1. Germline lookup yields CDR1 MNHEY and CDR2 SVGAGI. The CDR3 runs 13 residues. CDR3 protein: CASIQDRNTEAFF.

The chain has TRBV28 and TRBJ1-2; without DNA, the TCRdb call of TRBD1 cannot be checked. The CDR3 consists of 12 residues. The germline V gene encodes CDR1 MDHEN and CDR2 SYDVKM. CDR3 amino acids: CASKQGPYGYTF.

The chain combines TRBV20-1 with TRBJ1-4; the TCRdb call, TRBD1, lacks DNA for checking. This CDR3 is built from 13 residues. CDR1 is DFQATT, CDR2 SNEGSKA, per germline (reference sequence). The CDR3 reads CSATRGGGEKLFF.